These T cell receptor beta chains were read from a single sample in a study of a mutant IDH1 vaccine in newly diagnosed glioma. For these receptors, no antigen is known. The table came from immunoSEQ multiplex PCR; TCRdb's copy has only in-frame clones and leaves some out. The sample includes approximately 30,000 clones, approximately 80% of them seen just once. The sequenced sample was PBMCs, obtained from a glioma patient whose treatment included an IDH1 peptide vaccine. The receptors come from a woman in her 30s with glioma. The CDR3 runs from the conserved cysteine through the conserved F or W. The D gene is left open where the match is weak. Some rows have no size entry. The others give once, few or many, or a class for an expanded clone.

>NA|NA|14|TRBJ2-7|TRBV29-1
TGCAGCGTTGAGGTGCGCAGGAGGGCCCACGAGCAGTACTTC
CSVEVRRRAHEQYF
>NA|NA|14|TRBJ1-5|TRBV12-5
TGTGCTAGTGGTGCCGACAGCCCTAATCAGCCCCAGCATTTT
CASGADSPNQPQHF
>TRBD2|once|11|TRBJ2-1|TRBV10-3
TGTGCCACCTCGGCGGGGGGACGTCGGTTCTTC
CATSAGGRRFF
>TRBD1|NA|14|TRBJ1-1|TRBV18
TGTGCCAGCTCATCAATTGGACAGGGGACTGAAGCTTTCTTT
CASSSIGQGTEAFF
>NA|once|11|TRBJ2-5|TRBV30
TGTGCCTGGAGTGTTAAAGAGACCCAGTACTTC
CAWSVKETQYF
>NA|NA|14|TRBJ2-2|TRBV4-2
TGTGCCAGCAGCCAAGCCCAGACCACCGGGGAGCTGTTTTTT
CASSQAQTTGELFF
>NA|NA|15|TRBJ1-1|TRBV5-4
TGTGCCAGCAGCCAAAGCCTGACAGGAACTACTGAAGCTTTCTTT
CASSQSLTGTTEAFF
>TRBD1|NA|16|TRBJ1-6|TRBV19
TGTGCCAGTAGCGAAAGAAAGACAGGGGATAATTCACCCCTCCACTTT
CASSERKTGDNSPLHF
>NA|NA|12|TRBJ1-6|TRBV19
TGTGCCAGTAAGGGCCTTAATTCACCCCTCCACTTT
CASKGLNSPLHF
>TRBD1|few|13|TRBJ1-1|TRBV25-1
TGTGCCAGCAGTGTGACAGGGGGCACTGAAGCTTTCTTT
CASSVTGGTEAFF
>TRBD1|NA|15|TRBJ1-2|TRBV6-5
TGTGCCAGCAGGCCCCCGGGACAGGTTTACTATGGCTACACCTTC
CASRPPGQVYYGYTF
>TRBD1|NA|18|TRBJ1-6|TRBV5-1
TGCGCCAGCAGCTTGGGCGTACAGGGGGCCGGTTTAAATTCACCCCTCCACTTT
CASSLGVQGAGLNSPLHF
>TRBD1|NA|14|TRBJ2-7|TRBV4-1
TGCGCCAGCAGCCTAGGGACAGGGTTAAACGAGCAGTACTTC
CASSLGTGLNEQYF
>NA|NA|13|TRBJ1-2|TRBV19
TGTGCCAGTAGTACGACTCTCCCGTATGGCTACACCTTC
CASSTTLPYGYTF
>NA|NA|13|TRBJ1-1|TRBV29-1
TGCAGCGTTGAGAGCCAGATGAACACTGAAGCTTTCTTT
CSVESQMNTEAFF